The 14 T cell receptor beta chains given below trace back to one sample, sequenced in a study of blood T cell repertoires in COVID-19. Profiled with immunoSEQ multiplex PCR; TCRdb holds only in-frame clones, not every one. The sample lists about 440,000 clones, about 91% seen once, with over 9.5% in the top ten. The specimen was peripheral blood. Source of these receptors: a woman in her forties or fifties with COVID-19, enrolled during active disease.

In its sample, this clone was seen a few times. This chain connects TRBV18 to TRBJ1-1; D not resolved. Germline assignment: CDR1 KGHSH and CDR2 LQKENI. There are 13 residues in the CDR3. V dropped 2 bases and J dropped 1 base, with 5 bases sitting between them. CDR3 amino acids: CASSPYRNTEAFF. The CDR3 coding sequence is TGTGCCAGCTCACCATATCGGAACACTGAAGCTTTCTTT.

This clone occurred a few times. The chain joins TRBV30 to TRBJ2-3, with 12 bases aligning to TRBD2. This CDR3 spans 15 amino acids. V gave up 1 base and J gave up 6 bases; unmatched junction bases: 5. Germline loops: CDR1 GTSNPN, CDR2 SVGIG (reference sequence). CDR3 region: CAWSGASGGVDTQYF. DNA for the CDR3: TGTGCCTGGAGTGGGGCTAGCGGGGGGGTGGATACGCAGTATTTT.

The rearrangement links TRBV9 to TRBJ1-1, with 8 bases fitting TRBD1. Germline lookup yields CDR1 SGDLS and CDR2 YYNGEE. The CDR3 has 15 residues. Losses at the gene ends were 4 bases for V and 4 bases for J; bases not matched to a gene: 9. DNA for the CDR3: TGTGCCAGCAGCCGAACCACAGGGGGTCGCACTGAAGCTTTCTTT. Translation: CASSRTTGGRTEAFF.

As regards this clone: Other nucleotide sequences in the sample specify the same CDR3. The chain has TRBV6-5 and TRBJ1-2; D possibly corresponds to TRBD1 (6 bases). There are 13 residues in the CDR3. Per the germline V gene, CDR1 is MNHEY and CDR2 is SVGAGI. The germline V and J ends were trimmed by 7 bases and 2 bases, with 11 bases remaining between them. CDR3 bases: TGTGCCAGCACGAGAGGGGGAAACTATGGCTACACCTTC. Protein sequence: CASTRGGNYGYTF.

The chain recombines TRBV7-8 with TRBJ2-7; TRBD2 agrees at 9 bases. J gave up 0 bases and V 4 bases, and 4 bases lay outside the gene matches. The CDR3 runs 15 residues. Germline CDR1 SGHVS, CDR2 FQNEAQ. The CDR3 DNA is TGTGCCAGCAGCTCGGGGACTAGCCGCTCCTACGAGCAGTACTTC. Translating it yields CASSSGTSRSYEQYF.

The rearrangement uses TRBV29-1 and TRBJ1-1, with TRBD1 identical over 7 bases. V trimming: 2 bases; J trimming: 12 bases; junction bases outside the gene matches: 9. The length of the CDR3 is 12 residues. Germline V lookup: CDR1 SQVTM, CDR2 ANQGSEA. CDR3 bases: TGCAGCGTTGAATCCTTCGGACAGGCCCCTTTCTTT. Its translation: CSVESFGQAPFF.

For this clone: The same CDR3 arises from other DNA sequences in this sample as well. CDR3 bases: TGCAGCGTTGACCGGAACACTGAAGCTTTCTTT. Protein: CSVDRNTEAFF. This chain joins TRBV29-1 and TRBJ1-1; no clear D gene. CDR1 SQVTM and CDR2 ANQGSEA come from the germline V gene. V was trimmed by 3 bases and J by 1 base, leaving 3 bases between them. The CDR3 has 11 amino acids.

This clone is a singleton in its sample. CDR3 DNA: TGTGCCAGCAGCGTAGAGCCCGGGCCTGTAGGACACCCTCGACGAAACTATGGCTACACCTTC. This translates into CASSVEPGPVGHPRRNYGYTF. The chain carries TRBV9 and TRBJ1-2; maybe TRBD1 (5 bases). V shed 0 bases and J shed 2 bases, with 29 bases lying between them. Looked up from germline, CDR1 is SGDLS and CDR2 is YYNGEE. The CDR3 is 21 amino acids.

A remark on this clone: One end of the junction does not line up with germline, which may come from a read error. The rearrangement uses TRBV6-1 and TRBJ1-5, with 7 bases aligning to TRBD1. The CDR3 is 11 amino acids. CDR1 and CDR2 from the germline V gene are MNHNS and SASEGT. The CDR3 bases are TGTGCCAGCAGTGAATGGTGGGACAGAACATTT. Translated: CASSEWWDRTF.

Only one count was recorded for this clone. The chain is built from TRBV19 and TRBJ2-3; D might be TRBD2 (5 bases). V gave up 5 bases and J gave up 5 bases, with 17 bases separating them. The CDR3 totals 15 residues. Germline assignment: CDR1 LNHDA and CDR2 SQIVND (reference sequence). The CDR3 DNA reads TGTGCCAGTAGTCCCCTAGAGGGATGGGGAGATACGCAGTATTTT. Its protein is CASSPLEGWGDTQYF.

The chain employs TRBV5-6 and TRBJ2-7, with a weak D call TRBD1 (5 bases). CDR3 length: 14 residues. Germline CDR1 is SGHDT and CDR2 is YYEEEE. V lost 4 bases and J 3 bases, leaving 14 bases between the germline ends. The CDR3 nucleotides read TGTGCCAGCAGCACGAGACAGAGTCTCTACGAGCAGTACTTC. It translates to CASSTRQSLYEQYF.

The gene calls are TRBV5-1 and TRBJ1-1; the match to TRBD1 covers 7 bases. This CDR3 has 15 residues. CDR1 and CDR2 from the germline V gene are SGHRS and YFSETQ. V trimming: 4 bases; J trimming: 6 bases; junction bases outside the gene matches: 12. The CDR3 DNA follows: TGCGCCAGCAGCCCTGATTACAGGGGTTCCGCTGAAGCTTTCTTT. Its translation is CASSPDYRGSAEAFF.

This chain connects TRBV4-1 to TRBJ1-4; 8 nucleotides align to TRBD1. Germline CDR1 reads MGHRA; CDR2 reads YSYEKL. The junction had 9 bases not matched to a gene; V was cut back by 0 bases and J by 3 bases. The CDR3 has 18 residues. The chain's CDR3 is CASSQDRIRQGPNEKLFF. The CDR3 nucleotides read TGCGCCAGCAGCCAAGATCGAATTAGACAGGGGCCTAATGAAAAACTGTTTTTT.

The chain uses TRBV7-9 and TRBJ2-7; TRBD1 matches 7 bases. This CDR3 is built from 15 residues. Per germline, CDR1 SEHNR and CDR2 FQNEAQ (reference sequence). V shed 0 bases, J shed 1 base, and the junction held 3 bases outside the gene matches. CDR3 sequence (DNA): TGTGCCAGCAGCTTAGCCCAGGGGGATTCCTACGAGCAGTACTTC. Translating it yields CASSLAQGDSYEQYF.